This T cell receptor beta chain originates from a study of cytomegalovirus exposure and HLA in healthy donors. Study-wide results and caveats: In an earlier analysis, productive rearrangement rates for most beta V segments clustered near 87% or 30%. Later analysis identified several of the most significant clusters that appeared linked to common viral pathogens.

Points on this clone: Its antigen is unidentified.

V lost 5 bases to trimming and J lost 3 bases; unmatched junction nucleotides: 6. CDR1 and CDR2 (germline): MNHEY, SVGAGI. The CDR3 length is 15 residues. Primers included in the PCR were 60 Vbeta and 13 Jbeta primers. Using immunoSEQ multiplex PCR, the repertoire was profiled, and TCRdb retains in-frame clones only, with some absent. The repertoire holds some 200,000 clones, with about 80% as singletons. This clonotype was sampled from a woman between 45 and 65 years old in good health and CMV-seropositive. Sequenced: PBMCs. This rearrangement joins TRBV6-5 to TRBJ2-1; TRBD1 aligns across 8 bases. The CDR3 protein is CASSTGQGYYNEQFF. The CDR3 DNA reads as TGTGCCAGCAGTACCGGACAGGGTTACTACAATGAGCAGTTCTTC.